The 11 T cell receptor beta chains given below trace back to one sample, sequenced in a study of blood T cell repertoires in COVID-19. Measured with immunoSEQ multiplex PCR; TCRdb has only the in-frame clones, and not every one. The table records around 180,000 clones, around nine tenths of them present only once. The sequenced sample consisted of peripheral blood. The receptors were gathered from a man between 65 and 80 years old with active or convalescent COVID-19.

V is TRBV12-3 or TRBV12-4 and J is TRBJ1-5; no reliable D call. Trimming removed 3 bases at V and 2 bases at J, with 5 bases between. The CDR3 has 13 residues. The CDR3 reads CASSLSGNQPQHF. The CDR3 coding sequence is TGTGCCAGCAGTTTGAGTGGCAATCAGCCCCAGCATTTT.

The chain employs TRBV6-6 and TRBJ2-1; D possibly corresponds to TRBD2 (5 bases). CDR1 MNHNY and CDR2 SVGAGI come from the germline V gene (reference sequence). Trimming left V 0 bases short and J 3 bases short, with 9 bases between. The CDR3 has 15 amino acids. CDR3 DNA: TGTGCCAGCAGTTACTCCTGGGGAGACTACAATGAGCAGTTCTTC. Translation: CASSYSWGDYNEQFF.

This clone was seen a single time. The same CDR3 is also encoded by other DNA sequences in this sample. The chain recombines TRBV29-1 with TRBJ2-7; 8 bases are a match to TRBD1. Germline CDR1 and CDR2: SQVTM and ANQGSEA. Trimming took 5 bases from V and 0 from J; bases not matched to a gene: 3. This CDR3 has 13 amino acids. The CDR3 loop reads CSVKQGGSYEQYF. The CDR3 nucleotides read TGCAGCGTTAAACAGGGGGGCTCCTACGAGCAGTACTTC.

This clone has only a few counts. The rearrangement uses TRBV5-1 and TRBJ2-5; no definite D call. The germline V gene has CDR1 SGHRS and CDR2 YFSETQ. This CDR3 region has 13 residues. V was trimmed by 7 bases and J by 2 bases, leaving 12 bases between them. CDR3 sequence (DNA): TGCGCCAGCCGCCCCGACTTACAAGAGACCCAGTACTTC. Translation: CASRPDLQETQYF.

The V and J genes are TRBV6-2 or TRBV6-3 and TRBJ2-4; 7 nucleotides align to TRBD1. The CDR3 runs 17 residues. In germline, CDR1 is MNHEY, CDR2 SVGEGT. The V segment lost 6 bases and the J segment 4 bases; nucleotides outside the gene matches: 15. CDR3 region: CASSQSTGRTAKNIQYF. In DNA form, the CDR3 reads TGTGCCAGCAGCCAGTCGACAGGGAGAACGGCTAAAAACATTCAGTACTTC.

This chain joins TRBV6-4 and TRBJ2-1; TRBD2 matches at 9 bases. The germline V gene has CDR1 MRHNA and CDR2 SNTAGT. The CDR3 has 14 amino acids. The V and J ends lost 3 bases and 8 bases, in that order; junction bases with no gene match: 5. In DNA, the CDR3 is TGTGCCAGCAGTGAGGGACTAGCATCGGATGAGCAGTTCTTC. Translation: CASSEGLASDEQFF.

This clone was counted only a few times. V usage is TRBV11-2 and J usage is TRBJ2-2; 10 bases agree with TRBD1. The CDR3 consists of 15 residues. The J segment lost 4 bases and the V segment lost 1 base, leaving 0 bases of the junction unmatched. Looked up from germline, CDR1 is SGHAT and CDR2 is FQNNGV. The CDR3 sequence: CASSLGTGGTGELFF. CDR3 DNA sequence: TGTGCCAGCAGCTTAGGGACAGGGGGCACCGGGGAGCTGTTTTTT. The variable domain in full, with the rest retrieved from reference TRBV11-2 and TRBJ2-2, is EAGVAQSPRYKIIEKRQSVAFWCNPISGHATLYWYQQILGQGPKLLIQFQNNGVVDDSQLPKDRFSAERLKGVDSTLKIQPAKLEDSAVYLCASSLGTGGTGELFFGEGSRLTVL.

This clone was seen once. V usage is TRBV21-1 and J usage is TRBJ1-6; the table's D call of TRBD1 was not tested on the DNA. TRBV21-1 is assigned pseudogene status. The CDR3 is 17 amino acids. The CDR3 region is CASSIHDREFYNSPLHF. CDR3 nucleotide sequence: TGTGCCAGCAGCATCCACGACAGGGAATTCTATAATTCACCCCTCCACTTT.

The CDR3: CASSEIRGLGQPQHF. CDR3 coding DNA: TGTGCCAGCAGTGAGATAAGGGGTCTGGGTCAGCCCCAGCATTTT. V is TRBV28 and J is TRBJ1-5; possibly TRBD1 for D (5 bases). This CDR3 has 15 amino acids. With 5 bases removed from V and 6 bases from J, the gap between germline ends came to 17 bases. From germline, CDR1 is MDHEN and CDR2 SYDVKM.

V usage is TRBV19 and J usage is TRBJ1-1, with D perhaps matching TRBD1 (6 bases). The CDR3 loop spans 14 amino acids. The germline gives CDR1 LNHDA, CDR2 SQIVND (reference sequence). The V end was cut by 7 bases, the J end by 0 bases, with 12 bases between. The CDR3 sequence: CASIQGRVNTEAFF. The DNA of the CDR3 is TGTGCCAGTATTCAGGGGCGGGTGAACACTGAAGCTTTCTTT.

The J gene is TRBJ2-7, the V gene TRBV5-6; D might be TRBD1 (6 bases). The CDR3 consists of 13 residues. Germline CDR1 and CDR2: SGHDT and YYEEEE. Trimming took off 6 bases at V and 4 bases at J, with 14 bases between the two ends. The CDR3, as DNA: TGTGCCAGCACTTATGGACAGAGATACGAGCAGTACTTC. It yields the protein CASTYGQRYEQYF.